The present entry profiles one T cell receptor beta chain with its context. This specimen comes from a study of regulatory T cells in long-lasting Graves disease. Regarding time point: newly diagnosed GD, antithyroid drugs for less than 3 months. RNA isolated from PBMCs was used to make the TCR library. The guidelines of the American Thyroid Association were the basis for diagnosing Graves' disease. Arm-PCR of CDR3 regions and iRepertoire HTBI primers were used to build TCR beta libraries. MiXCR, applied by TCRdb to the multiplex PCR reads, yields one record per CDR3 protein. The sample carries approximately 350,000 distinct CDR3 sequences, 16% recorded once. The same sample was also used in a study of T cells in Graves' hyperthyroidism and ophthalmopathy. That work adds: The study excluded patients with uncontrolled infection, other autoimmune disease, pregnancy or lactation. The HTBI primer set served for first-round RT-PCR of the TCR CDR3. Most clonotypes expanded in thyroid above 0.001 were likewise present in blood.

This TCR derives from a man in his forties or fifties with Graves disease. Material: peripheral blood mononuclear cells (PBMCs), obtained at new diagnosis, from a patient treated with antithyroid drugs.

The DNA for the CDR3 is TGTGCCAGCATCCGGGCAGGTGATGTGAACACTGAAGCTTTCTTT. It specifies CASIRAGDVNTEAFF. The chain is built from TRBV6-2 or TRBV6-3 and TRBJ1-1, with D uncertain. Trimming took 7 bases from V and 0 from J, leaving 15 bases between them. The CDR3 is 15 residues long. Germline CDR1 is MNHEY and CDR2 is SVGEGT.